This is a list of T cell receptor beta chains from one sample in a study of T cells in Graves' hyperthyroidism and ophthalmopathy. TCRdb ran MiXCR on the multiplex PCR reads and lists one entry per CDR3 protein. Counted here are a few hundred thousand distinct CDR3 sequences, approximately 14% occurring once; the ten biggest clones make up around a fifth. The sequenced sample was blood. The receptor set was obtained from a woman in her 30s with Graves' ophthalmopathy. CDR3s include the opening cysteine and the closing phenylalanine or tryptophan. A D gene is named only where the DNA matches it firmly. Only part of the rows carry a size: once, few, many, or a class if the clone is expanded.

v_gene	d_gene	j_gene	abundance	CDR3nt	CDR3aa
TRBV20-1	.	TRBJ2-1	many	TGCAGTGCTAGGGAAACAGGGCGGTTTGGATACAATGAGCAGTTCTTC	CSARETGRFGYNEQFF
TRBV4-1	TRBD1	TRBJ1-4	.	TGCGCCAGCAGCCAAGAAGGGGGCCAAAGTTGGGGGAAACTGTTTTTT	CASSQEGGQSWGKLFF
TRBV2	TRBD2	TRBJ2-1	.	TGTGCCAGCAGTCTGTTTAGCGGGGGGGCCTTCCATGAGCAGTTCTTC	CASSLFSGGAFHEQFF
TRBV7-2	.	TRBJ2-5	many	TGTGCCAGCAGAACGGACGGTGGGGAGACCCAGTACTTC	CASRTDGGETQYF
TRBV5-5	.	TRBJ1-2	.	TGTGCCAGCAGCTTGGACGTCCGATGGGTTTATGGCTACACCTTC	CASSLDVRWVYGYTF
TRBV6-1	TRBD1	TRBJ1-2	many	TGTGCCAGCAGAAGACAGGGACTATTCTATGGCTACACCTTC	CASRRQGLFYGYTF
TRBV20-1	TRBD1	TRBJ2-1	many	TGCAGTGCTAGAACTTCACAGGGGAATGAGCAGTTCTTC	CSARTSQGNEQFF
TRBV4-1	.	TRBJ1-1	many	TGCGCCAGCAGCCAAGACACTTCCCAAGCTTTCTTT	CASSQDTSQAFF
TRBV28	TRBD2	TRBJ2-3	.	TGTGCCAGCAGTTTACGGGGACTAGCGGGGGGTACAGATACGCAGTATTTT	CASSLRGLAGGTDTQYF
TRBV13	.	TRBJ1-2	many	TGTGCCAGCAGCTTAAGGGGTGGTAGGTTGGCTAACTATGGCTACACCTTC	CASSLRGGRLANYGYTF
TRBV7-6	.	TRBJ2-7	many	TGTGCCAGCAGCTCCGGGTGGGGAGACTCCTACGAGCAGTACTTC	CASSSGWGDSYEQYF
TRBV6-5	TRBD1	TRBJ2-7	many	TGTGCCAGCAGTTACGACAGGGACTACGAGCAGTACTTC	CASSYDRDYEQYF
TRBV27	.	TRBJ1-6	.	TGTGCCAGCAGTTCCTATTATTATGTGGATTCACCCCTCCACTTT	CASSSYYYVDSPLHF
TRBV4-1	.	TRBJ1-5	.	TGCGCCAGCAGCCAGGGAGGAGCGGGGGGCCACGTACGCACAGATACGCAGCATTTT	CASSQGGAGGHVRTDTQHF
TRBV2	.	TRBJ2-3	.	TGTGCCAGCAGACGAGGACTAAAGGATACGCAGTATTTT	CASRRGLKDTQYF
TRBV15	.	TRBJ2-3	.	TGTGCCACCAGCAGAGATTACAATTTAGCAGATACGCAGTATTTT	CATSRDYNLADTQYF
TRBV7-2	.	TRBJ1-2	many	TGTGCCAGCAGCTTCACAGGGTCTGGCTACACCTTC	CASSFTGSGYTF
TRBV19	.	TRBJ2-2	.	TGTGCCAGTAGTATCATGACCGGGGAGCTGTTTTTT	CASSIMTGELFF
TRBV10-3	TRBD2	TRBJ2-3	few	TGTGCCATCAGCTCTAGCGGTACTAGCACAGATACGCAGTATTTT	CAISSSGTSTDTQYF
TRBV20-1	TRBD2	TRBJ2-7	many	TGCAGTGCTAGAGGGACTAGCGGGGACTCCTACGAGCAGTACTTC	CSARGTSGDSYEQYF
TRBV20-1	.	TRBJ2-5	many	TGCAGTGCTAGAGGGGACACTCGGAAAGAGACCCAGTACTTC	CSARGDTRKETQYF
TRBV20-1	TRBD1	TRBJ1-4	few	TGCAGTGCCCGACAGGGGAAGGCGACTAATGAAAAACTGTTTTTT	CSARQGKATNEKLFF
TRBV11-2	.	TRBJ2-1	.	TGTGCCAGTCGGTCGGCAGGGGAGTATGAGCAGTTCTTC	CASRSAGEYEQFF
TRBV7-2	.	TRBJ2-7	.	TGTGCCAGCAACAAGCCAGAGGGGCCACTTTCCTACGAGCAGTACTTC	CASNKPEGPLSYEQYF
TRBV3-1	.	TRBJ2-7	many	TGTGCCAGCAGCCTCAACAACCGCCCCTACGAGCAGTACTTC	CASSLNNRPYEQYF
TRBV29-1	TRBD2	TRBJ2-7	.	TGCAGCGTACGCGGGGGGGGCGCCTACGAGCAGTACTTC	CSVRGGGAYEQYF
TRBV5-1	.	TRBJ1-2	few	TGCGCCAGCAGCCACAGCTCCCCTCGCACTCCTCAAAAGGCCTATGGCTACACCTTC	CASSHSSPRTPQKAYGYTF
TRBV19	TRBD1	TRBJ2-4	.	TGTGCCAGTAATGACATTTCCAGGGGGCCCAAAAACATTCAGTACTTC	CASNDISRGPKNIQYF
TRBV10-3	TRBD2	TRBJ2-5	many	TGTGCCATCAGTGATAGGCTAGCGGGGGTAAAAGAGACCCAGTACTTC	CAISDRLAGVKETQYF
TRBV5-1	.	TRBJ2-7	.	TGCGCCAGCAGCTTGGCCGCCCCTTACGAGCAGTACTTC	CASSLAAPYEQYF
TRBV9	.	TRBJ2-7	many	TGTGCCAGCAGCGTAGATGGGGCAGCCTACGAGCAGTACTTC	CASSVDGAAYEQYF
TRBV2	.	TRBJ2-5	many	TGTGCCAGCAGTGAAGACGGGGGGCGTCAAGAGACCCAGTACTTC	CASSEDGGRQETQYF
TRBV12-3/TRBV12-4	.	TRBJ2-1	many	TGTGCCAGCAGACCAGGAAGGGGAGTAGGGAGTATCGATGAGCAGTTCTTC	CASRPGRGVGSIDEQFF
TRBV2	.	TRBJ2-3	many	TGTGCCAGCAGTGGAGGGATTGCCGATACGCAGTATTTT	CASSGGIADTQYF
TRBV27	TRBD1	TRBJ2-5	many	TGTGCCATCCGGGGACAGGGGTCTTACCAAGAGACCCAGTACTTC	CAIRGQGSYQETQYF
TRBV29-1	.	TRBJ1-1	many	TGCAGCGTACCCTCTAGACAAGAAGCTTTCTTT	CSVPSRQEAFF
TRBV30	.	TRBJ2-3	once	TGTGCCTGGAGTGGGAGGGGCACAGATACGCAGTATTTT	CAWSGRGTDTQYF
TRBV20-1	.	TRBJ2-1	few	TGCAGTGCTAGAGATGGGGGGCACACATGGAGGGTGCAGTTCTTC	CSARDGGHTWRVQFF
TRBV30	.	TRBJ1-1	many	TGTGCCTGGAGTGTTAAGACTGAAGCTTTCTTT	CAWSVKTEAFF
TRBV6-2/TRBV6-3	.	TRBJ2-2	.	TGTGCCAGCAGTTACGACCCACCCGGGGAGCTGTTTTTT	CASSYDPPGELFF
TRBV18	TRBD2	TRBJ2-7	many	TGTGCCAGCTCACGACGTACTAGCGGGGGATCCTACGAGCAGTACTTC	CASSRRTSGGSYEQYF
TRBV7-9	.	TRBJ1-2	many	TGTGCCAGCAGCAGGGTTGACTATGGCTACACCTTC	CASSRVDYGYTF
TRBV7-2	.	TRBJ2-3	many	TGTGCCAGCAGCAACCCCTCCCGGGGGGCCCGAGATACGCAGTATTTT	CASSNPSRGARDTQYF
TRBV12-3/TRBV12-4	TRBD1	TRBJ1-3	.	TGTGCCAGCAGTTTGAGGACAGGGACACGCGGAAACACCATATATTTT	CASSLRTGTRGNTIYF
TRBV7-2	.	TRBJ1-5	few	TGTGCCAGCAGCTTAGCCCCAGGGTCCCGCCAGCCCCAGCATTTT	CASSLAPGSRQPQHF
TRBV28	.	TRBJ1-2	many	TGTGCCAGCAGTAGAGACAGGTTCCATGGCTACACCTTC	CASSRDRFHGYTF
TRBV15	TRBD1	TRBJ1-4	many	TGTGCCACCAGCAGAGAAAGGGACAGGAGGAATGAAAAACTGTTTTTT	CATSRERDRRNEKLFF